This TCR beta chain was sequenced during a study of T cells in Graves' hyperthyroidism and ophthalmopathy. TCR beta CDR3 region amplification was performed from RNA transcripts. Researchers ran a first-round RT-PCR on the TCR CDR3 using the HTBI primer set. From the multiplex PCR reads, TCRdb called clonotypes with MiXCR, one entry per CDR3 protein. The top ten clones hold roughly 12% of a sample with roughly 56,000 distinct CDR3 sequences, less than 50% of them seen once. Study observations and caveats: Blood held most thyroid clonotypes expanded above 0.001 frequency.

This clonotype was seen a few times. The antigen is not known. CDR3 size: 15 residues. Germline values: CDR1 SGHDN, CDR2 FVKESK. The V and J ends lost 0 bases and 8 bases respectively, with 14 bases between them. The chain is built from TRBV14 and TRBJ2-4, with D tentatively TRBD2 (5 bases). This receptor was obtained from a woman aged 25 to 39 with Graves' ophthalmopathy. The sequencing input was blood. Written as DNA, the CDR3 is TGTGCCAGCAGCCAAGAAAGCTGGGCGAGGGACATTCAGTACTTC. Translated: CASSQESWARDIQYF.